The clone carrying this TCR beta chain was found a few times. Specified time point: pre-treatment sample, taken before nivolumab and TIL therapy. The sample belongs to a study of TIL therapy for anti-PD-1-resistant metastatic lung cancer. The libraries were made with immunoSEQ v3. Some clones are missing from TCRdb's copy, which holds only in-frame ones; the method was immunoSEQ multiplex PCR. The sample records 54,000 or so clones, roughly 80% being singletons. The TCR comes from a person aged 25 to 80 with non-small cell lung cancer. The source was blood, collected at baseline.

The CDR3 here is CASSPDRINTEAFF. The CDR3 DNA reads as TGTGCCAGCAGTCCGGACAGAATTAACACTGAAGCTTTCTTT. This chain joins TRBV6-5 and TRBJ1-1; tentative D call: TRBD1 (6 bases). The CDR3 is 14 residues long. V was pared by 5 bases and J by 2 bases, with 12 bases between. Germline V gene lookup returns CDR1 MNHEY and CDR2 SVGAGI.